The present T cell receptor beta chain was sequenced within a study of vaccination and CD4 T cells after COVID-19 (dated by TCRdb to between 2021 and 2023). For the wider study: SARS-CoV-2 positivity had been established in the convalescent patients by nasal swab PCR, and mild disease was recorded in about 9 of these patients and severe disease in one. In the convalescent cohort there were six males and four females, among whom were two Hispanic individuals, seven Caucasians, two Asians and one multiracial person. Each participant got two doses of either the Pfizer-BioNTech BNT162b2 vaccine (n=8) or the Moderna mRNA-1273 vaccine (n=2). Post-COVID blood samples from convalescent patients were collected a median of about 110 days after diagnosis, with a range of roughly 30 to 170 days. Post-vaccine blood samples were obtained a median of around 74 days after the second vaccine dose, with a range of roughly 14 to 241 days. Culture stimuli were overlapping spike peptide pools from SARS-CoV-2 and from the common cold coronaviruses HCoV-NL63, HCoV-OC43 and HCoV-229E. Control cultures received a CEFX viral epitope pool as the positive control, an HIV-1 Nef peptide pool as the negative control, or no peptide. In some eleven COVID-19 convalescent patients and a few infection-naive healthy vaccine recipients, researchers compared the spike-specific CD4+ TCR repertoire from before mRNA vaccination with the repertoire from after. What the study reported, not specific to this receptor: An increase in the median number of SARS-CoV-2-reactive clonotypes from approximately 23 after infection to a few dozen after vaccination was observed, but the change was not found to be significant. Of the vaccine-specific clones found in convalescent patients, nearly all (304 of 307) were mono-reactive for SARS-CoV-2 spike instead of being cross-reactive with common cold coronaviruses. Only a relatively small number of convalescent patients were included in the study, and early timepoints following natural infection were not analyzed. In convalescent patients, a median approximately 89% of post-vaccine SARS-CoV-2-reactive clones were detected only after vaccination, suggesting vaccine-specific priming.

CDR1 and CDR2, looked up from the germline V gene (reference sequence), are DFQATT and SNEGSKA. The trim is 0 bases for V and 3 bases for J, with a gap of 13 bases between the germline ends. Including cysteine and phenylalanine, the CDR3 has 15 amino acids. Of all the DNA, just the CDR3 is kept, 45 bases in frame from base 1. The sample's treatment or condition label is to be understood as: 10-day PBMC culture with coronavirus spike peptide pools or control peptides (ViraFEST assay). To expand antigen-specific T cells with peptide pools and then pick out the expanded clonotypes through TCR sequencing, the study relied on the ViraFEST assay. Positive SARS-CoV-2 PCR tests in the convalescent patients dated from March to December 2020, before Alpha, Beta and Delta variants emerged in the United States. Each well held around 2 million PBMCs cultured with 9 to 10 ug/ml peptide pools in IMDM containing around 5.5% human AB serum and around 9 IU/ml IL-2. On days 3 and 7, half of the culture medium was replaced with fresh IL-2-containing medium. After 10 days of culture, CD4+ T cells were isolated by negative selection using the EasySep CD4+ T cell isolation kit. PBMCs were separated from whole blood using Ficoll-Paque Plus gradient centrifugation and then either used fresh or cryopreserved at -140C. Culture conditions were generally each tested in triplicate wells.

This clonotype was detected a few times. What this receptor recognizes is not known. One base away there is no much larger clone; base qualities are not given. Libraries were constructed by PCR. DNA from cultured CD4+ T cells was subjected to TCR sequencing with the Oncomine TCR Beta short-read assay at the Johns Hopkins FTIC core. The QIAamp micro DNA kit was used to extract genomic DNA from the cultured CD4+ T cells. Oncomine TCR Beta libraries from cultured CD4+ T cells were pooled with unique dual indexes and sequenced on an Illumina iSeq 100. The original methods were these. Non-productive sequences were filtered out, and CDR3s that did not start with C, did not end with F or W, or were shorter than 7 amino acids were discarded. The MANAFEST web application identified antigen-specific clonotypes by comparing peptide-stimulated wells against reference wells and other culture wells. To be called positive, a clone needed an FDR below 0.05, an odds ratio above 5, and a productive frequency above 0.1% in at least two of three replicate wells. Cross-reactive clonotypes were defined as significantly expanded in both SARS-CoV-2 spike wells and at least one common cold coronavirus spike condition. Levenshtein distances (stringdist) and unrooted phylogenetic trees (ape) in R version 3.6.1 were used to assess CDR3 homology. Using fastp at Q25 and MiXCR, TCRdb reprocessed the public reads and kept productive beta chains. When rows share a CDR3 protein, they turn into one entry using the most common DNA and genes. TCRdb, not the authors, supplied the V and J calls. This sample lists 12,000 to 15,000 distinct CDR3 sequences; over 50% were detected once. The ten largest make up approximately 7.8% of the sample.

The sample consisted of CD4+ T cells from blood, cultured in vitro. This TCR came from a human donor who had recovered from COVID-19. The receptor chain draws on TRBV20-1 and TRBJ2-3; TRBD2 might be the D gene, on 5 matching bases. The CDR3 protein: CSARDAPRGTDTQYF. At the DNA level, the sequence is TGCAGTGCTAGAGATGCCCCTCGAGGGACAGATACGCAGTATTTT.